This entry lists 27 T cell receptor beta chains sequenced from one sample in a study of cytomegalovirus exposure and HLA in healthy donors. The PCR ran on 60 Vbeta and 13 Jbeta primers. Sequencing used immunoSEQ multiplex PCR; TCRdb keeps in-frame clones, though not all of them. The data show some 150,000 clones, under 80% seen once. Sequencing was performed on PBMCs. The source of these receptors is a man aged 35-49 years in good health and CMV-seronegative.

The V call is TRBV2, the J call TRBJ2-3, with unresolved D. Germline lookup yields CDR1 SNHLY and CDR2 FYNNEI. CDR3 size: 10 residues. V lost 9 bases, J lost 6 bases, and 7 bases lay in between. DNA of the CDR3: TGTGCCAGGCGGTCTGATACGCAGTATTTT. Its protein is CARRSDTQYF.

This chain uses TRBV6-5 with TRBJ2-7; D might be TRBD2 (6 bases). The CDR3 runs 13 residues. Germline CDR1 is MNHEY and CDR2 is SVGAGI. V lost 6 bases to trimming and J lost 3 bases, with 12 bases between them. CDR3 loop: CASRRGGGYEQYF. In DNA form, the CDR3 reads TGTGCCAGCAGAAGGGGAGGAGGCTACGAGCAGTACTTC.

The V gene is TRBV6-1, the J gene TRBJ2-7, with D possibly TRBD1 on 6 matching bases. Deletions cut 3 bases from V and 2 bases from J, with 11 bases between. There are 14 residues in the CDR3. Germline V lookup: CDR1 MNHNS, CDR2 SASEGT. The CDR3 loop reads CASSETGQTYEQYF. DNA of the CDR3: TGTGCCAGCAGTGAGACTGGACAGACCTACGAGCAGTACTTC.

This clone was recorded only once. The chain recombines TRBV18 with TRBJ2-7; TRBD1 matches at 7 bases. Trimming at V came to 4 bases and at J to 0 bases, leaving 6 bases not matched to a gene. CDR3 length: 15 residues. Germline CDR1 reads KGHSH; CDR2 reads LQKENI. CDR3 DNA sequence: TGTGCCAGCTCACGAACAGGGGCCAGCTCCTACGAGCAGTACTTC. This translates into CASSRTGASSYEQYF.

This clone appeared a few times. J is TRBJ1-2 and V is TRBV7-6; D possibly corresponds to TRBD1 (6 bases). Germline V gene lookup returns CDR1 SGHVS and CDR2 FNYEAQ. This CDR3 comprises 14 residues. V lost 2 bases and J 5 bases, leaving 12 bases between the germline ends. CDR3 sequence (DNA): TGTGCCAGCAGCTTAACTACCAGGGGTTATGGCTACACCTTC. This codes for CASSLTTRGYGYTF.

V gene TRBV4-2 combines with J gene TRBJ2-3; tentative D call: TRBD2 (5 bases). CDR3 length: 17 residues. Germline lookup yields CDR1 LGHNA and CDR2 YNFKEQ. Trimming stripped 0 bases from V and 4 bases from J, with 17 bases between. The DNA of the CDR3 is TGTGCCAGCAGCCAAGATCGTTCAGACTACCTCGCAGATACGCAGTATTTT. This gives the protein CASSQDRSDYLADTQYF.

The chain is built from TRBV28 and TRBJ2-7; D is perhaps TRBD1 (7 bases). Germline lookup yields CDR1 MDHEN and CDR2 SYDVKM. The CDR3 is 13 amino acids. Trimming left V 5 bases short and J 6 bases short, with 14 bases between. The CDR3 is CASSTFQGGEQYF. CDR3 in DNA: TGTGCCAGCAGTACATTCCAGGGGGGCGAGCAGTACTTC.

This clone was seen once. This chain's CDR3 is CASSLRAGRGWEQYF. The DNA of the CDR3 is TGTGCCAGCAGCTTGAGAGCGGGACGCGGGTGGGAGCAGTACTTC. V is TRBV5-5 and J is TRBJ2-7; 7 nucleotides match TRBD2. Germline CDR1 is SGHKS and CDR2 is YYEKEE (reference sequence). Germline trimming cut 1 base from V and 7 bases from J; bases unmatched to any gene: 11. There are 15 residues in the CDR3.

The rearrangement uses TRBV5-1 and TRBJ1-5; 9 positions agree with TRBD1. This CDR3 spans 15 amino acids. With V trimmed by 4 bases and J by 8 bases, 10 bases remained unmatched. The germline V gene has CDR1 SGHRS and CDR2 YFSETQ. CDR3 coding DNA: TGCGCCAGCAGCCCAGGACAGGGGTCTGTCGAGCCCCAGCATTTT. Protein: CASSPGQGSVEPQHF.

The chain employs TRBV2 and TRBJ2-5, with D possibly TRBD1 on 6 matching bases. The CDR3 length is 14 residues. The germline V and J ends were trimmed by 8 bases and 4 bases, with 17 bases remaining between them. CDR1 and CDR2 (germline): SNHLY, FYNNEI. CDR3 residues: CASSQGLRSETQYF. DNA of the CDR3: TGTGCCAGCTCCCAGGGGCTTAGGTCAGAGACCCAGTACTTC.

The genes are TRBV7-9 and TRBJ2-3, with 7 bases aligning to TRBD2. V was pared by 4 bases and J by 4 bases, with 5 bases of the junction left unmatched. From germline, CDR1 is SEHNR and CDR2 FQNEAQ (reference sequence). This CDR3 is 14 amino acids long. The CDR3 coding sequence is TGTGCCAGCAGCTGGGGAGGGGTAGCAGATACGCAGTATTTT. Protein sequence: CASSWGGVADTQYF.

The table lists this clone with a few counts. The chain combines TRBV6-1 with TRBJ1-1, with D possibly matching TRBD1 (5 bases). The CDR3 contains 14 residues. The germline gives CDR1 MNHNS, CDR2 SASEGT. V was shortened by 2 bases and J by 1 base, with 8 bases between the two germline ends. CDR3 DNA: TGTGCCAGCAGTGAATGGACACAGAACACTGAAGCTTTCTTT. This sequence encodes CASSEWTQNTEAFF.

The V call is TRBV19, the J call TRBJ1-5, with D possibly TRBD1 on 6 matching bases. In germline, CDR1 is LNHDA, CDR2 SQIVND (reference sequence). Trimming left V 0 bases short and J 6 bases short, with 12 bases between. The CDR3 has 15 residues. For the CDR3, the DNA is TGTGCCAGTAGTATAGACGCAGGGGTGAGTCAGCCCCAGCATTTT. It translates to CASSIDAGVSQPQHF.

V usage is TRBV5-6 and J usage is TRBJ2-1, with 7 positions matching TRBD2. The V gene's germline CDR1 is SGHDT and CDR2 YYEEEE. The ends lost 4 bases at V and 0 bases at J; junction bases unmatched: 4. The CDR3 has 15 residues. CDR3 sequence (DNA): TGTGCCAGCAGCGACACTAGCGACTCCTACAATGAGCAGTTCTTC. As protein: CASSDTSDSYNEQFF.

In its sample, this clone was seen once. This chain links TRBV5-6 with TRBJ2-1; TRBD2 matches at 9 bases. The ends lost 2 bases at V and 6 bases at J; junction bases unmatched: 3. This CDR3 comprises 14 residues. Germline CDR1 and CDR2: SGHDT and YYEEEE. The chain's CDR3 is CASSLAGGLNEQFF. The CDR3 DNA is TGTGCCAGCAGCTTAGCGGGGGGTCTCAATGAGCAGTTCTTC. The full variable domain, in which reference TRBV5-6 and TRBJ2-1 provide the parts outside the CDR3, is DAGVTQSPTHLIKTRGQQVTLRCSPKSGHDTVSWYQQALGQGPQFIFQYYEEEERQRGNFPDRFSGHQFPNYSSELNVNALLLGDSALYLCASSLAGGLNEQFFGPGTRLTVL.

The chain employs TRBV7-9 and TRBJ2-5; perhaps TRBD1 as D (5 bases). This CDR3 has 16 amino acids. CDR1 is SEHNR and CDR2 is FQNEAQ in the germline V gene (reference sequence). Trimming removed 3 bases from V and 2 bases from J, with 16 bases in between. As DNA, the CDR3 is TGTGCCAGCAGCTTTCGGCAGGGTTCAAGGCAAGAGACCCAGTACTTC. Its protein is CASSFRQGSRQETQYF. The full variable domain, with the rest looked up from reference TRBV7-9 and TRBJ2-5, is DTGVSQNPRHKITKRGQNVTFRCDPISEHNRLYWYRQTLGQGPEFLTYFQNEAQLEKSRLLSDRFSAERPKGSFSTLEIQRTEQGDSAMYLCASSFRQGSRQETQYFGPGTRLLVL.

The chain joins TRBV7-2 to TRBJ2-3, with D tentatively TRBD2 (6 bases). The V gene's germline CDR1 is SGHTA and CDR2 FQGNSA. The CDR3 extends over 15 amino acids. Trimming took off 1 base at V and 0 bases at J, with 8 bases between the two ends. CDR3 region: CASSLERASTDTQYF. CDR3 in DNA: TGTGCCAGCAGCTTAGAGCGGGCGAGCACAGATACGCAGTATTTT. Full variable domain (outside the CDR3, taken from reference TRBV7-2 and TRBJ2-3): GAGVSQSPSNKVTEKGKDVELRCDPISGHTALYWYRQSLGQGLEFLIYFQGNSAPDKSGLPSDRFSAERTGGSVSTLTIQRTQQEDSAVYLCASSLERASTDTQYFGPGTRLTVL.

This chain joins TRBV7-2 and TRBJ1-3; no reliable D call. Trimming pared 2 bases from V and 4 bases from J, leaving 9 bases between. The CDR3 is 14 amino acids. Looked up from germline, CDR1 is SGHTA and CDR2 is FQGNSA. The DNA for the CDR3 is TGTGCCAGCAGCTTATTGACGGGGGGAAACACCATATATTTT. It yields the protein CASSLLTGGNTIYF.

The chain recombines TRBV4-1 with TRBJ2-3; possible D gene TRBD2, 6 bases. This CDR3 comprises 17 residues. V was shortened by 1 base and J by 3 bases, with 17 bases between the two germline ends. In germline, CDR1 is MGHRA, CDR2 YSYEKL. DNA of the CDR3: TGCGCCAGCAGCCAAGCGCCTAGCCCGACTAGTACAGATACGCAGTATTTT. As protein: CASSQAPSPTSTDTQYF.

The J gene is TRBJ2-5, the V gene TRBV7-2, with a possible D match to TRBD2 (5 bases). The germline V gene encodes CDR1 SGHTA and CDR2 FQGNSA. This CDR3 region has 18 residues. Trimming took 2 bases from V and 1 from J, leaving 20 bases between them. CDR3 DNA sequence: TGTGCCAGCAGCTTATCCTCGGTTTGGCGGGCGCTCCAAGAGACCCAGTACTTC. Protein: CASSLSSVWRALQETQYF.

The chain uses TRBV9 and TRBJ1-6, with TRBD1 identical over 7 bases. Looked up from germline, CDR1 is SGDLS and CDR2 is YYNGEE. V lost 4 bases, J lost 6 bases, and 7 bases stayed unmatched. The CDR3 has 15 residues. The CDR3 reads CASSPGTELNSPLHF. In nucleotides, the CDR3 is TGTGCCAGCAGCCCCGGGACAGAGCTTAATTCACCCCTCCACTTT.

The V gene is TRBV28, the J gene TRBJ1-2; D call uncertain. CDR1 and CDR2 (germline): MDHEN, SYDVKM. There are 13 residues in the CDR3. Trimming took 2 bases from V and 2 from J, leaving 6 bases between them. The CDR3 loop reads CASSLAGNYGYTF. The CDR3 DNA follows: TGTGCCAGCAGTTTAGCGGGGAACTATGGCTACACCTTC.

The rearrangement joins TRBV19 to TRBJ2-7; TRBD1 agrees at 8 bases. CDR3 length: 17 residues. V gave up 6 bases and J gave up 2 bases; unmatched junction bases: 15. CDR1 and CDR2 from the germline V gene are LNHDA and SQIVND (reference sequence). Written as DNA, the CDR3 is TGTGCCAGTAGCTTGTGGGGGGACAGGCTGGAGACCTACGAGCAGTACTTC. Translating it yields CASSLWGDRLETYEQYF.

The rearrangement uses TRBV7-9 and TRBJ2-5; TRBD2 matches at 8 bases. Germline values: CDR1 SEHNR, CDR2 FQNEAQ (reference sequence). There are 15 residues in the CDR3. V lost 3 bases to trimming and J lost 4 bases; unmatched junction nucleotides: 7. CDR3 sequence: CASSFGGGSGETQYF. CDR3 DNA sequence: TGTGCCAGCAGCTTCGGCGGGGGGAGTGGAGAGACCCAGTACTTC. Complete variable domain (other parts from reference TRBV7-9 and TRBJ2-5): DTGVSQNPRHKITKRGQNVTFRCDPISEHNRLYWYRQTLGQGPEFLTYFQNEAQLEKSRLLSDRFSAERPKGSFSTLEIQRTEQGDSAMYLCASSFGGGSGETQYFGPGTRLLVL.

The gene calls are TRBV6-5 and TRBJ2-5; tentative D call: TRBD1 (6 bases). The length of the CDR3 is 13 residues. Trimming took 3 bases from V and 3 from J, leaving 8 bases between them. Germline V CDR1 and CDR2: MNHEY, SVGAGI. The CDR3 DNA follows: TGTGCCAGCAGTTATGAGGGGGAAGAGACCCAGTACTTC. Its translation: CASSYEGEETQYF.

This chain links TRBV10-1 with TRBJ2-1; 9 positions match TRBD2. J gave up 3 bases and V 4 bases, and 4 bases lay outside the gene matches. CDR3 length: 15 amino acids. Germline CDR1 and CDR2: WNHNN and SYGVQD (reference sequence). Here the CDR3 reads CASSASGAFYNEQFF. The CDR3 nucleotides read TGCGCCAGCAGTGCTAGCGGGGCCTTCTACAATGAGCAGTTCTTC.

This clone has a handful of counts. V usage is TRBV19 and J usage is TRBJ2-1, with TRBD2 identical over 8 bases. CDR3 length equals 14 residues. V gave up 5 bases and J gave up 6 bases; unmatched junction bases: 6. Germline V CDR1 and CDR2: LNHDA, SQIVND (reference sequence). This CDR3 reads CASSVSGGRNEQFF. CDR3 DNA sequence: TGTGCCAGTAGTGTGAGCGGGGGCCGCAATGAGCAGTTCTTC.